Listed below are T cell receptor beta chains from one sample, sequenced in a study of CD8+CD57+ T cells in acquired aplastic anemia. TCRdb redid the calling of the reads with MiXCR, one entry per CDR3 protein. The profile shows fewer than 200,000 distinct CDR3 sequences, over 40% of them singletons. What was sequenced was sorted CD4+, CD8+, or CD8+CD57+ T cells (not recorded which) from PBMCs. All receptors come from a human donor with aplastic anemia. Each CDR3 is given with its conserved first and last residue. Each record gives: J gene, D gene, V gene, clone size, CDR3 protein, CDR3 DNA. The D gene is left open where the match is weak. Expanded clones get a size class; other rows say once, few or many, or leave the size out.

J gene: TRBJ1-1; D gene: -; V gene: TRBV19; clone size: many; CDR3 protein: CASSIARGTEAFF; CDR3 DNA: TGTGCCAGTAGTATAGCTAGGGGTACTGAAGCTTTCTTT
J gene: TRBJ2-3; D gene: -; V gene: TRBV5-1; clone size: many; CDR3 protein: CASSRTLGDTQYF; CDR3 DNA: TGCGCCAGCAGCCGGACGTTAGGAGATACGCAGTATTTT
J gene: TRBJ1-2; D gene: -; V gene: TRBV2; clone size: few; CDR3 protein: CASSDTDGNF; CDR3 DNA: TGTGCCAGCAGTGACACCGACGGGAACTTC
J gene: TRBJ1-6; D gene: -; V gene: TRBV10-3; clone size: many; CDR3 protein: CAASTGTSNSPLHF; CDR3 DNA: TGTGCCGCCTCGACCGGGACCTCGAATTCACCCCTCCACTTT
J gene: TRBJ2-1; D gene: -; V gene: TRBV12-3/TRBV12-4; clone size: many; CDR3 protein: CASRGVSREYNEQFF; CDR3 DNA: TGTGCCAGCAGGGGGGTCAGCCGGGAATACAATGAGCAGTTCTTC
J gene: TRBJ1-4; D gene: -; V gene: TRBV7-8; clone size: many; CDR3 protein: CASSPTTSTNEKLFF; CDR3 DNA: TGTGCCAGCAGCCCCACAACTTCAACTAATGAAAAACTGTTTTTT
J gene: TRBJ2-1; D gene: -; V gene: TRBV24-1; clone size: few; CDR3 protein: CATSEYNEQFF; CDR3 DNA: TGTGCCACCAGTGAGTACAATGAGCAGTTCTTC
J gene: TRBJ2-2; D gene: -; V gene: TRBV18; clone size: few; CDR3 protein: CASSPGTPNTGELFF; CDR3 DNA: TGTGCCAGCTCACCAGGGACACCAAACACCGGGGAGCTGTTTTTT
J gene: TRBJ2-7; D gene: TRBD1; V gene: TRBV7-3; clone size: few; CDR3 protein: CASSPGTGLTYEQYF; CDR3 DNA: TGTGCCAGCAGTCCCGGGACAGGCCTAACCTACGAGCAGTACTTC
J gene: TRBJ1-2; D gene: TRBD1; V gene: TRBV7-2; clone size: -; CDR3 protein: CASSPRTGSGYTF; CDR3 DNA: TGTGCCAGCAGCCCGCGGACAGGCAGTGGCTACACCTTC
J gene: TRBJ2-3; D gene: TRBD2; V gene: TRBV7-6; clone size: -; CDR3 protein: CASRAGGPSDTQYF; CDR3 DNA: TGTGCCAGCAGAGCGGGGGGGCCATCCGATACGCAGTATTTT
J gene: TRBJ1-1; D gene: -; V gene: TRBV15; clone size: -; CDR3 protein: CATSRDWAVAAEAFF; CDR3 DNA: TGTGCCACCAGCAGAGATTGGGCAGTGGCAGCTGAAGCTTTCTTT
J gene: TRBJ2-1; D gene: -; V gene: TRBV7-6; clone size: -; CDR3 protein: CASSFLTGDSGYNEQFF; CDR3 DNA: TGTGCCAGCAGCTTCCTAACCGGGGATAGCGGTTACAATGAGCAGTTCTTC
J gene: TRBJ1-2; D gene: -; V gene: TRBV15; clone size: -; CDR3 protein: CATSREWTEYGYTF; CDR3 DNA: TGTGCCACCAGCAGAGAATGGACAGAGTATGGCTACACCTTC
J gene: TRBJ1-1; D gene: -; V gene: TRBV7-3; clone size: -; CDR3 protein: CASSSTPNEAFF; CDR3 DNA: TGTGCCAGCAGCTCGACACCCAATGAAGCTTTCTTT
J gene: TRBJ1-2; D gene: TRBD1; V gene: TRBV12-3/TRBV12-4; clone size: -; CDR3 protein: CASSEWTGVYGYTF; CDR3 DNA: TGCGCCAGCAGTGAGTGGACAGGGGTCTATGGCTACACCTTC
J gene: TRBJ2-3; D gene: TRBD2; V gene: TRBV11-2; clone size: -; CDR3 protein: CASSSTSGRASDTQYF; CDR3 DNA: TGTGCCAGCAGCTCTACTAGCGGGAGGGCGTCTGATACGCAGTATTTT
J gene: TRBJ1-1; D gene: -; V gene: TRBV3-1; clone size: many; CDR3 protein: CASSPDGKNTEAFF; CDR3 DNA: TGTGCCAGCAGCCCGGACGGAAAGAACACTGAAGCTTTCTTT
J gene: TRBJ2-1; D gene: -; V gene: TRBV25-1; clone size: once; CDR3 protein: CASSGSLRSYSEQFF; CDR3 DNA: TGTGCCAGCAGTGGATCCTTACGCTCATACAGTGAGCAGTTCTTC
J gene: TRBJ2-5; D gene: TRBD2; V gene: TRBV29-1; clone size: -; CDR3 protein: CSARLAEAGETQYF; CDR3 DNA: TGCAGCGCCAGACTAGCGGAGGCCGGAGAGACCCAGTACTTC
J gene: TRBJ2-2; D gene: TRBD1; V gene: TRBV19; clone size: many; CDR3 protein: CASTPGTGGRTGELFF; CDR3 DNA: TGTGCCAGTACCCCCGGGACAGGGGGCAGAACCGGGGAGCTGTTTTTT
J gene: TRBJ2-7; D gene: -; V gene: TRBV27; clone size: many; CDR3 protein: CASSFAPGAEQYF; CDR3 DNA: TGTGCCAGCAGTTTCGCTCCCGGGGCTGAGCAGTACTTC